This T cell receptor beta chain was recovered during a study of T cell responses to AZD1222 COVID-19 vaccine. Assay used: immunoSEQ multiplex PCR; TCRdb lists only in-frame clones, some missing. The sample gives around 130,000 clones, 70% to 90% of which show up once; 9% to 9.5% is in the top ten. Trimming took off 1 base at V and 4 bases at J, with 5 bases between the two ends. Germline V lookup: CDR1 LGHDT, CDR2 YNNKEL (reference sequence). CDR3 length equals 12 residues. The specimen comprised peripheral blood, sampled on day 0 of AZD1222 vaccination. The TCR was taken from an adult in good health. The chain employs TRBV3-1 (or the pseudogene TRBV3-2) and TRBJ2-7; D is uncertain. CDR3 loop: CASSQGKYEQYF. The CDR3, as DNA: TGTGCCAGCAGCCAAGGAAAGTACGAGCAGTACTTC.